These 14 T cell receptor beta chains were all obtained from the same sample, sequenced in a study of shared clonotypes between healthy human individuals. Libraries were prepared by immunoSEQ multiplex PCR; TCRdb keeps only in-frame clonotypes and omits some of them. The sample includes over a million clones, around 74% seen only once; the top ten take approximately 1.3%. The sample taken for sequencing was memory CD4+ T cells sorted from blood. The subset is: CD45RA-negative fraction. These receptors were taken from a young man in good health.

This clone was seen a few times. The V and J genes are TRBV6-1 and TRBJ2-1, with 7 positions matching TRBD1. The CDR3 contains 15 residues. Trimming removed 2 bases from V and 2 bases from J; junction bases left unmatched: 3. Germline lookup yields CDR1 MNHNS and CDR2 SASEGT. For the CDR3, the DNA is TGTGCCAGCAGTGAAAGCCAGGGGGCCTACAATGAGCAGTTCTTC. Its protein is CASSESQGAYNEQFF.

The CDR3 DNA reads TGTGCCAGCAGCGTAAGGTTTGTGCGAGGGATCAATCAGCCCCAGCATTTT. It is translated as CASSVRFVRGINQPQHF. The chain carries TRBV7-2 and TRBJ1-5, with unresolved D. V was cut by 5 bases and J by 3 bases, with 20 bases left in between. The germline CDR1 and CDR2 sequences are SGHTA and FQGNSA. This CDR3 comprises 17 residues.

About this clone itself: This sample also contains other DNA sequences that code for the same CDR3. V is TRBV5-1 and J is TRBJ2-3; D remains unclear. Germline V gives CDR1 SGHRS, CDR2 YFSETQ. The CDR3 has 12 residues. Trimming stripped 2 bases from V and 4 bases from J, with 5 bases between. CDR3 residues: CASSFDADTQYF. The CDR3 nucleotides are TGCGCCAGCAGCTTTGACGCAGATACGCAGTATTTT. Complete variable domain (other parts from reference TRBV5-1 and TRBJ2-3): KAGVTQTPRYLIKTRGQQVTLSCSPISGHRSVSWYQQTPGQGLQFLFEYFSETQRNKGNFPGRFSGRQFSNSRSEMNVSTLELGDSALYLCASSFDADTQYFGPGTRLTVL.

This clone occurred once. The chain has TRBV27 and TRBJ1-2; possibly TRBD1 for D (6 bases). V was pared by 1 base and J by 4 bases, with 13 bases between. This CDR3 has 15 amino acids. Germline CDR1 is MNHEY and CDR2 is SMNVEV (reference sequence). As DNA, the CDR3 is TGTGCCAGCAGTTTATATCCCGGGGGCGCCTATGGCTACACCTTC. Translation gives CASSLYPGGAYGYTF.

This clone was picked up one time. V and J are TRBV5-4 and TRBJ1-6; a possible D gene is TRBD1 (5 bases). V was cut by 1 base and J by 6 bases, with 8 bases left in between. The CDR3 spans 14 residues. Germline CDR1 and CDR2: SGHNT and YYREEE (reference sequence). The CDR3 loop reads CASSLSGGNSPLHF. The CDR3 nucleotides are TGTGCCAGCAGCTTGTCCGGGGGTAATTCACCCCTCCACTTT. The full variable domain, with the rest looked up from reference TRBV5-4 and TRBJ1-6, is ETGVTQSPTHLIKTRGQQVTLRCSSQSGHNTVSWYQQALGQGPQFIFQYYREEENGRGNFPPRFSGLQFPNYSSELNVNALELDDSALYLCASSLSGGNSPLHFGNGTRLTVT.

The chain joins TRBV5-1 to TRBJ2-5, with D perhaps TRBD1 or TRBD2 (5 bases each). Germline values: CDR1 SGHRS, CDR2 YFSETQ. V lost 7 bases, J lost 2 bases, and 21 bases lay in between. The CDR3 runs 16 residues. The DNA for the CDR3 is TGCGCCAGCTCCCGAGGGGCGTCCACTTCACAAGAGACCCAGTACTTC. It codes for CASSRGASTSQETQYF.

V gene TRBV6-5 combines with J gene TRBJ2-5; either TRBD1 or TRBD2 may supply D (6 bases each). CDR1 is MNHEY, CDR2 SVGAGI, per germline. Trimming removed 6 bases from V and 4 bases from J, with 12 bases in between. CDR3 length: 13 residues. The CDR3 sequence is CASRWGALETQYF. In DNA form, the CDR3 reads TGTGCCAGCAGGTGGGGGGCCCTAGAGACCCAGTACTTC.

Concerning this clone: The sample has other DNA sequences that encode this CDR3 too. The genes are TRBV7-2 and TRBJ1-5; 7 positions match TRBD1. V was pared by 5 bases and J by 3 bases, with 4 bases of the junction left unmatched. The CDR3 spans 14 residues. The germline gives CDR1 SGHTA, CDR2 FQGNSA. CDR3 loop: CASSRGQLNQPQHF. CDR3 nucleotides: TGTGCCAGCAGCAGGGGACAGCTCAATCAGCCCCAGCATTTT. Based on the CDR3 plus reference TRBV7-2 and TRBJ1-5, the full variable domain is GAGVSQSPSNKVTEKGKDVELRCDPISGHTALYWYRQSLGQGLEFLIYFQGNSAPDKSGLPSDRFSAERTGGSVSTLTIQRTQQEDSAVYLCASSRGQLNQPQHFGDGTRLSIL.

V usage is TRBV23-1 and J usage is TRBJ1-5; D is unresolved. TRBV23-1 is designated an ORF whose function remains uncertain. This CDR3 spans 14 amino acids. Trimming cost V 4 bases and J 0 bases, with 7 bases left between them. In DNA form, the CDR3 reads TGCGCCAGCAGTCGGACCTGTAGCAATCAGCCCCAGCATTTT. It codes for CASSRTCSNQPQHF.

The chain couples TRBV5-1 to TRBJ1-2; D gene uncertain. The CDR3 contains 14 residues. Deletions cut 0 bases from V and 4 bases from J, with 10 bases between. Germline V lookup: CDR1 SGHRS, CDR2 YFSETQ. In DNA form, the CDR3 reads TGCGCCAGCAGCTTGGAACCAGTGGGCTATGGCTACACCTTC. Translated: CASSLEPVGYGYTF.

V gene TRBV2 combines with J gene TRBJ2-3; 8 nucleotides agree with TRBD2. Germline loops: CDR1 SNHLY, CDR2 FYNNEI. With V trimmed by 10 bases and J by 0 bases, 6 bases remained unmatched. The length of the CDR3 is 14 residues. CDR3 loop: CATRGLASTDTQYF. CDR3 in DNA: TGTGCCACCCGAGGACTAGCTAGCACAGATACGCAGTATTTT.

As regards this clone: The same CDR3 is also encoded by other DNA sequences in this sample. The rearrangement uses TRBV6-1 and TRBJ1-5; TRBD1 might be the D (5 bases). The V end lost 6 bases, the J end lost 4 bases, and 10 bases lay between the germline ends. Germline values: CDR1 MNHNS, CDR2 SASEGT. CDR3 length equals 13 residues. The CDR3 loop reads CASRRDLNQPQHF. The CDR3 DNA reads as TGTGCCAGCAGGAGGGACCTAAATCAGCCCCAGCATTTT.

This chain joins TRBV6-6 and TRBJ2-7; the D is unclear. The CDR3 is 14 amino acids. The germline gives CDR1 MNHNY, CDR2 SVGAGI (reference sequence). V shed 2 bases and J shed 6 bases, with 14 bases lying between them. CDR3 region: CASSYGSLLSEQYF. DNA of the CDR3: TGTGCCAGCAGTTACGGTAGTCTACTCAGCGAGCAGTACTTC.

This sequence joins TRBV5-4 and TRBJ2-2; 14 nucleotides line up with TRBD2. This CDR3 spans 17 amino acids. Trimming removed 0 bases from V and 6 bases from J; junction bases left unmatched: 4. Per germline, CDR1 SGHNT and CDR2 YYREEE (reference sequence). The DNA of the CDR3 is TGTGCCAGCAGCTTGGGACTAGCGGGAGGGCCTTCCGGGGAGCTGTTTTTT. Translated: CASSLGLAGGPSGELFF.